These 9 T cell receptor beta chains were sequenced from one sample in a study of T cell responses to AZD1222 COVID-19 vaccine. Measured with immunoSEQ multiplex PCR; TCRdb has only the in-frame clones, and not every one. The sample has 130,000 to 150,000 clones; roughly 90% are singletons. This specimen consisted of peripheral blood, obtained on day 0 of AZD1222 vaccination. The receptors stem from an adult in good health.

The V call is TRBV14, the J call TRBJ1-5, with D possibly being TRBD1 (5 bases). The CDR3 is made up of 13 amino acids. Per germline, CDR1 SGHDN and CDR2 FVKESK. V gave up 0 bases and J gave up 9 bases, with 9 bases separating them. The CDR3: CASSQEIGGPQHF. DNA of the CDR3: TGTGCCAGCAGCCAAGAAATTGGGGGGCCCCAGCATTTT.

The V call is TRBV11-1, the J call TRBJ2-3, with 9 nucleotides matching TRBD2. Germline V gene sequence: CDR1 SGHAT, CDR2 FQDESV (reference sequence). This CDR3 is 14 amino acids long. The V segment lost 1 base and the J segment 6 bases; nucleotides outside the gene matches: 2. The CDR3 nucleotides are TGTGCCAGCAGCTTAGGGACTAGCGTTGATACGCAGTATTTT. Its translation: CASSLGTSVDTQYF.

The V call is TRBV29-1, the J call TRBJ2-2; TRBD2 agrees at 8 bases. V was pared by 4 bases and J by 6 bases, with 4 bases of the junction left unmatched. Germline V gene data show CDR1 as SQVTM and CDR2 as ANQGSEA. The CDR3 runs 13 residues. CDR3 protein: CSVGTGGAGELFF. The DNA for the CDR3 is TGCAGCGTTGGAACGGGAGGGGCCGGGGAGCTGTTTTTT.

CDR3 sequence: CASSTRRDRSSYEQYF. The CDR3 DNA reads TGTGCCAGCAGCACGCGCCGGGACAGAAGCTCCTACGAGCAGTACTTC. V is TRBV13 and J is TRBJ2-7, with 7 bases aligning to TRBD1. The CDR3 is 16 residues long. V shed 5 bases and J 0 bases; nucleotides not matched to a gene: 10. Germline V lookup: CDR1 PRHDT, CDR2 FYEKMQ (reference sequence).

The chain has TRBV6-5 and TRBJ1-6; D possibly corresponds to TRBD1 (6 bases). This CDR3 comprises 14 residues. The V and J ends lost 7 bases and 9 bases respectively, with 16 bases between them. Germline-derived CDR1 and CDR2 are MNHEY and SVGAGI. The CDR3 sequence is CASIGQSLISPLHF. CDR3 sequence (DNA): TGTGCCAGCATAGGACAGTCTCTCATTTCACCCCTCCACTTT.

The chain links TRBV7-8 to TRBJ1-6; D remains ambiguous. Per germline, CDR1 SGHVS and CDR2 FQNEAQ. This CDR3 contains 16 residues. Trimming removed 3 bases at V and 3 bases at J, with 12 bases between. Here the CDR3 reads CASSLESLFYNSPLHF. In DNA form, the CDR3 reads TGTGCCAGCAGCTTGGAGAGTCTATTCTATAATTCACCCCTCCACTTT.

The chain combines TRBV7-3 with TRBJ2-2, with TRBD2 as a possible D gene (6 bases). The CDR3 has 20 amino acids. The V end lost 5 bases, the J end lost 0 bases, and 25 bases lay between the germline ends. CDR1 and CDR2 (germline): SGHTA, FQGTGA. CDR3: CASSPRLVGEEGPNTGELFF. DNA of the CDR3: TGTGCCAGCAGCCCCCGGCTAGTCGGGGAGGAGGGGCCGAACACCGGGGAGCTGTTTTTT.

The chain combines TRBV12-3 or TRBV12-4 with TRBJ1-2; D remains ambiguous. Trimming shortened V by 5 bases and J by 4 bases, and 11 bases separated the two germline ends. CDR3 length: 13 amino acids. The CDR3 is CASSQEDVYGYTF. In nucleotides, the CDR3 is TGTGCCAGCAGTCAAGAGGACGTCTATGGCTACACCTTC.

This clone was seen only once. The chain is built from TRBV28 and TRBJ1-5; D unclear. Germline V lookup: CDR1 MDHEN, CDR2 SYDVKM. This CDR3 region has 15 residues. V gave up 6 bases and J gave up 3 bases, with 15 bases separating them. As DNA, the CDR3 is TGTGCCAGCAGGGCGTCTCTGGGGATCAATCAGCCCCAGCATTTT. Residues: CASRASLGINQPQHF. Full variable domain (missing parts from reference TRBV28 and TRBJ1-5): DVKVTQSSRYLVKRTGEKVFLECVQDMDHENMFWYRQDPGLGLRLIYFSYDVKMKEKGDIPEGYSVSREKKERFSLILESASTNQTSMYLCASRASLGINQPQHFGDGTRLSIL.